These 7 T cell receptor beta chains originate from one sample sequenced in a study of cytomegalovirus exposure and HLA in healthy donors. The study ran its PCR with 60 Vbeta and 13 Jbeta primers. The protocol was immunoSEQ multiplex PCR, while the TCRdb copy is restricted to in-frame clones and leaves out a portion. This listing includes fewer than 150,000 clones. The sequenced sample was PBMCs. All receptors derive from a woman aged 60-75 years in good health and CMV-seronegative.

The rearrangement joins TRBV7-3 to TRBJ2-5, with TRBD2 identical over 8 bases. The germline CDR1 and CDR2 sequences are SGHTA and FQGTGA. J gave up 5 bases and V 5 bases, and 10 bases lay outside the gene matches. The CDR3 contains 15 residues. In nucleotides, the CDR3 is TGTGCCAGCAGCCCCTCGTTAGCGGGGTCTGAGACCCAGTACTTC. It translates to CASSPSLAGSETQYF.

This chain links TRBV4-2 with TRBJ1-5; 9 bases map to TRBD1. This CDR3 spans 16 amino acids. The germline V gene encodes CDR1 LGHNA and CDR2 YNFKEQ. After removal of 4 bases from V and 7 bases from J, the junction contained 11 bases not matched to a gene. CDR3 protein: CASSRVRDRVDQPQHF. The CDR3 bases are TGTGCCAGCAGCCGAGTCCGGGACAGGGTCGACCAGCCCCAGCATTTT.

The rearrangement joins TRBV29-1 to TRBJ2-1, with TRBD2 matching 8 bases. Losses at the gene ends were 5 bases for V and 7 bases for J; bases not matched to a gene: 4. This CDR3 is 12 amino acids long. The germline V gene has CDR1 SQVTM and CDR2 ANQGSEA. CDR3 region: CSVREGQNEQFF. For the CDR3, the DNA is TGCAGCGTTCGGGAGGGCCAGAATGAGCAGTTCTTC.

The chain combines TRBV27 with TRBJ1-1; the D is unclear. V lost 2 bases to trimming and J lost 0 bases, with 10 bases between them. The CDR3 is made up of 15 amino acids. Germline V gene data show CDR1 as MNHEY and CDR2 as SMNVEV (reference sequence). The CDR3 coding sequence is TGTGCCAGCAGTTTAACCCCAACAGTGAACACTGAAGCTTTCTTT. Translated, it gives CASSLTPTVNTEAFF.

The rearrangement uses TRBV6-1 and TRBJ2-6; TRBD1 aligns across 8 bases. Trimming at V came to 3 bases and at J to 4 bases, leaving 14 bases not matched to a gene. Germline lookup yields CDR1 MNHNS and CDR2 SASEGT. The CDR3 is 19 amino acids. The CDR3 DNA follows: TGTGCCAGCAGTGATCTAGCCCAGGGGGCTCTAGTAGGGGCCAACGTCCTGACTTTC. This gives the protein CASSDLAQGALVGANVLTF.

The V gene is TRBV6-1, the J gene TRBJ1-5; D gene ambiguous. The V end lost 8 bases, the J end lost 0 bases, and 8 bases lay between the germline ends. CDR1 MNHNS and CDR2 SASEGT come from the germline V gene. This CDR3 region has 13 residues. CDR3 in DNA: TGTGCCAGCGGAGAGTATAGCAATCAGCCCCAGCATTTT. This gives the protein CASGEYSNQPQHF.

CDR3 nucleotides: TGTGCCAGCAGCTCAACGGGAGCCTCATACTCCTACGAGCAGTACTTC. It yields the protein CASSSTGASYSYEQYF. V gene TRBV11-2 combines with J gene TRBJ2-7, with a possible D match to TRBD2 (6 bases). The V gene lost 4 bases and the J gene lost 0 bases, with 16 bases spanning the gap. Germline CDR1 SGHAT, CDR2 FQNNGV. This CDR3 has 16 residues.